This TCR beta chain was found in a study of shared clonotypes between healthy human individuals. Some clones are missing from TCRdb's copy, which holds only in-frame ones; the method was immunoSEQ multiplex PCR. Of approximately 340,000 clones listed, around 79% are singletons. This CDR3 spans 13 amino acids. The germline V gene encodes CDR1 MDHEN and CDR2 SYDVKM. The V end lost 10 bases, the J end lost 0 bases, and 13 bases lay between the germline ends. The rearrangement joins TRBV28 to TRBJ2-7; no reliable D call. The receptor's source is a man under 40 in good health. The material sequenced was memory CD4+ T cells sorted from blood. The subset denotes: CD45RA-negative fraction. CDR3 residues: CATNWVSSYEQYF. Written as DNA, the CDR3 is TGTGCCACCAACTGGGTCAGCTCCTACGAGCAGTACTTC.